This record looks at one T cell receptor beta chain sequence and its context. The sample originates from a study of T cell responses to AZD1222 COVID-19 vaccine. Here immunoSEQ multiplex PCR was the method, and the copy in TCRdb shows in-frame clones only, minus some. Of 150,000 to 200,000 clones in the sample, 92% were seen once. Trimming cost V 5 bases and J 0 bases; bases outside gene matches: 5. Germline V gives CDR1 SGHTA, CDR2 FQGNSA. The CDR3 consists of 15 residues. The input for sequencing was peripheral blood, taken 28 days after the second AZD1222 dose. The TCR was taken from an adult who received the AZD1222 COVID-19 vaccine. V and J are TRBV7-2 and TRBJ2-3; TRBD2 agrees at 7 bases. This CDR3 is CASSAGLGSTDTQYF. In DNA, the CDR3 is TGTGCCAGCAGCGCAGGACTAGGTAGCACAGATACGCAGTATTTT. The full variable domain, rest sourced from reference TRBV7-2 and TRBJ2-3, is GAGVSQSPSNKVTEKGKDVELRCDPISGHTALYWYRQSLGQGLEFLIYFQGNSAPDKSGLPSDRFSAERTGGSVSTLTIQRTQQEDSAVYLCASSAGLGSTDTQYFGPGTRLTVL.